The source of this T cell receptor (beta chain) is a study of metastatic and nonmetastatic thyroid tumors. Thyroid surgery was performed in patients who had received no treatment beforehand. This CDR3 has 16 amino acids. Germline CDR1 ENHRY, CDR2 SYGVKD. The V gene end was trimmed by 5 bases and the J gene end by 4 bases; junction bases not matched to a gene: 13. Using MiXCR, TCRdb reanalyzed the PCR reads. The repertoire includes tens of thousands of clones, about 17% of them detected once, and roughly 5.6% sits in the top ten. This clone occurred many times. Being one base from a much bigger clone, this may be a read error.

Sequenced sample: blood. The V call is TRBV10-3, the J call TRBJ2-7, with 8 bases matching TRBD2. This clonotype was obtained from a male donor with papillary thyroid cancer or a benign thyroid nodule (not recorded which). Some clones in this sample may be carry-over from other donors' samples. The CDR3 is CAISQVSGSTPYEQYF. CDR3 DNA: TGTGCCATCAGTCAGGTCAGCGGGAGTACCCCGTACGAGCAGTACTTC.